The clone carrying this TCR beta chain was observed many times. As yet, its antigen is unknown. The data were obtained in a study of T-cell reconstitution after alpha-beta-depleted transplantation in children. Study-wide findings and caveats: Several patients had high TCRbeta diversity at day 60; it came from surviving recipient T cells and thymic progenitors. Where alpha-beta T cells came from about two months after transplant was reportedly several hundred expanded graft clones. Most T-cell counts and diversity one year after the transplant came from T cells that were newly produced.

CDR3 size: 13 residues. V lost 1 base and J 3 bases, leaving 7 bases between the germline ends. The germline CDR1 and CDR2 sequences are DFQATT and SNEGSKA (reference sequence). Researchers prepared the TCRbeta library using unique molecular identifiers, the study reports. TCRdb re-derived calls from the PCR reads in MiXCR, one entry per CDR3 protein. The top ten hold 28% of the sample, which has about 230,000 distinct CDR3 sequences, approximately 10% seen once. The material sequenced was PBMCs, taken before TCRalphabeta/CD19-depleted stem cell transplant. This sequence joins TRBV20-1 and TRBJ1-5, with D possibly matching TRBD1 (5 bases). This clonotype was obtained from a child under two years old with acute myeloid leukemia, due to receive a stem cell transplant. CDR3 residues: CSARGQYNQPQHF. The CDR3, as DNA: TGCAGTGCTAGAGGACAGTACAATCAGCCCCAGCATTTT.